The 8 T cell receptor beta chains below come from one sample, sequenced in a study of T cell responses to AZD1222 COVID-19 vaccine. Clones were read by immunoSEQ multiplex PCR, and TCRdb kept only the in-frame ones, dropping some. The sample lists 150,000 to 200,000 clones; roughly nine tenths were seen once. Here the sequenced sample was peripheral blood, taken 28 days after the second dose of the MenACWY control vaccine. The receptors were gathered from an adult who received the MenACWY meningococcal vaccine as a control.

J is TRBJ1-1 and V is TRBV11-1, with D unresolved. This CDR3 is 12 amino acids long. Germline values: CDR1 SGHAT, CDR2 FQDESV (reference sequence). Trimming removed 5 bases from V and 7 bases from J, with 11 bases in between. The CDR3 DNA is TGTGCCAGCAGCGGGTCACGGATTGAAGCTTTCTTT. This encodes CASSGSRIEAFF.

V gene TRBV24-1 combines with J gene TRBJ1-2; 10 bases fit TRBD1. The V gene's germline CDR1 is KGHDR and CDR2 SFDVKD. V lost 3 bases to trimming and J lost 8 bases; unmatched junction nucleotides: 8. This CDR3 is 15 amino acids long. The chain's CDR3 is CATSDRDRGKDGYTF. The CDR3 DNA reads TGTGCCACCAGTGATCGGGACAGGGGAAAGGACGGCTACACCTTC.

The CDR3 protein is CASTRGNPSTDTQYF. CDR3 DNA sequence: TGTGCCAGTACCCGGGGCAACCCCTCCACAGATACGCAGTATTTT. The chain is built from TRBV19 and TRBJ2-3; D possibly uses TRBD1 or TRBD2 (5 bases each). Germline lookup yields CDR1 LNHDA and CDR2 SQIVND (reference sequence). V lost 7 bases and J lost 2, with 16 bases in between. This CDR3 comprises 15 residues.

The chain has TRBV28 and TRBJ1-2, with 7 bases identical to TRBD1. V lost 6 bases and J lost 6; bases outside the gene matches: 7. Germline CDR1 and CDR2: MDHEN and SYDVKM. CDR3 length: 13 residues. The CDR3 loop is CASRDTGTDGYTF. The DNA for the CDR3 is TGTGCCAGCAGGGACACCGGGACAGATGGCTACACCTTC.

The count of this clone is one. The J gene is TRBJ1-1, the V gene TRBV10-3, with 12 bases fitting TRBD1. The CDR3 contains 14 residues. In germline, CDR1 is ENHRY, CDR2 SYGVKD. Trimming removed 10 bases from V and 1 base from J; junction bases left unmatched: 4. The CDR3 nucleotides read TGTGCCACCGGGACAGGGGGCAGGAACACTGAAGCTTTCTTT. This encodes CATGTGGRNTEAFF.

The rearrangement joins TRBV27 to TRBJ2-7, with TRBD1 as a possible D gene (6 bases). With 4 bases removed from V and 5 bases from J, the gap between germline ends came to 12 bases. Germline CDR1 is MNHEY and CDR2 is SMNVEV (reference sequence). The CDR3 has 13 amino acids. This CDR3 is CASSYQQGDEQYF. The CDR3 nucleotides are TGTGCCAGCAGTTATCAACAGGGTGACGAGCAGTACTTC.

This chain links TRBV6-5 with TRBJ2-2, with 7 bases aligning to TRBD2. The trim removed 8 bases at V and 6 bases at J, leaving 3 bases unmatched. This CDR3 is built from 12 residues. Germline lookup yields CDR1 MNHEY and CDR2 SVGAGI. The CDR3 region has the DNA TGTGCCAGCGGGAGGGCGGCCGGGGAGCTGTTTTTT. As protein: CASGRAAGELFF.

CDR3 DNA sequence: TGTGCCAGCAGCTTAGCGCTGGCAGGGGGAAGCACAGATACGCAGTATTTT. Translating gives CASSLALAGGSTDTQYF. The chain links TRBV7-6 to TRBJ2-3; 7 positions agree with TRBD1. Germline CDR1 reads SGHVS; CDR2 reads FNYEAQ. After removal of 0 bases from V and 0 bases from J, the junction contained 6 bases not matched to a gene. This CDR3 spans 17 amino acids. Combining the CDR3 with reference TRBV7-6 and TRBJ2-3 gives the whole variable domain GAGVSQSPRYKVTKRGQDVALRCDPISGHVSLYWYRQALGQGPEFLTYFNYEAQQDKSGLPNDRFSAERPEGSISTLTIQRTEQRDSAMYRCASSLALAGGSTDTQYFGPGTRLTVL.